A few counts support the clone carrying this T cell receptor (beta chain). CDR1 is DFQATT and CDR2 is SNEGSKA in the germline V gene (reference sequence). After removal of 3 bases from V and 7 bases from J, the junction contained 10 bases not matched to a gene. CDR3 length: 15 amino acids. The data are from a study of blood T cell repertoires in COVID-19. Background on the study: From the United States, Italy and Spain came samples of acute and convalescent COVID-19. T cells, B-cell-depleted T cells, or PBMCs supplied cDNA or gDNA.

Study processing details: Counts of nucleated cells, estimated from reference gene primer amplification, were obtained. TCRdb's copy holds only in-frame clones and misses some; the assay was immunoSEQ multiplex PCR. V and J calls and clone size follow that table, whereas D and trimming were derived from the DNA. The data show 230,000 or so clones, roughly 84% seen once. This clonotype was sampled from a man between 45 and 60 years old with active or convalescent COVID-19. The sample comprised peripheral blood. The genes are TRBV20-1 and TRBJ1-4; TRBD1 aligns across 8 bases. Written as DNA, the CDR3 is TGCAGTGCTAGTCCCCTGACAGGGGAGGGTGAAAAACTGTTTTTT. Translation: CSASPLTGEGEKLFF.